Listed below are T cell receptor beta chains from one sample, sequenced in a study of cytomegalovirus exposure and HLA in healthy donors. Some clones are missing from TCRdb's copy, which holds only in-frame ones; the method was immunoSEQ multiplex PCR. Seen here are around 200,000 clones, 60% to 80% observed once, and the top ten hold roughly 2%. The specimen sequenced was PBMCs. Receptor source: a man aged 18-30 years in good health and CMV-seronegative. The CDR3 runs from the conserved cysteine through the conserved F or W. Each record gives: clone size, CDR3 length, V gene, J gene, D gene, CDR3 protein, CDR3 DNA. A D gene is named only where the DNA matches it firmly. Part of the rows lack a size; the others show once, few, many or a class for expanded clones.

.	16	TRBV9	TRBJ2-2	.	CASSVGGSAFTGELFF	TGTGCCAGCAGCGTAGGTGGGAGCGCCTTCACCGGGGAGCTGTTTTTT
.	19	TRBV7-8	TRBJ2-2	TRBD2	CASSSHLSGSWSGTGELFF	TGTGCCAGCAGCTCCCACCTGAGCGGGAGTTGGAGTGGCACCGGGGAGCTGTTTTTT
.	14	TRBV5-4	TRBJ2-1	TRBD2	CASSWTSGDNEQFF	TGTGCCAGCAGCTGGACTAGCGGGGACAATGAGCAGTTCTTC
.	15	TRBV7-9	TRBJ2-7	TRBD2	CASSLAGLDSYEQYF	TGTGCCAGCAGCTTAGCCGGACTAGACTCCTACGAGCAGTACTTC
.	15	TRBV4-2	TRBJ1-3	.	CASSPSLGSGNTIYF	TGTGCCAGCAGCCCGAGTCTTGGCTCTGGAAACACCATATATTTT
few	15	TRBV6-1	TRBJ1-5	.	CASSEDVKANQPQHF	TGTGCCAGCAGTGAAGACGTAAAAGCCAATCAGCCCCAGCATTTT
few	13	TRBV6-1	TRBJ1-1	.	CASSADRNTEAFF	TGTGCCAGCAGCGCCGACAGGAACACTGAAGCTTTCTTT
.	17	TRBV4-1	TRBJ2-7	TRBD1	CASSQEISGTGTYEQYF	TGCGCCAGCAGCCAAGAAATCTCCGGGACAGGGACCTACGAGCAGTACTTC
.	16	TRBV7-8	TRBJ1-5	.	CASSLVRLRHNQPQHF	TGTGCCAGCAGCTTAGTCCGCCTCAGGCACAATCAGCCCCAGCATTTT
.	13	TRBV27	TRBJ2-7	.	CASSFSGSYEQYF	TGTGCCAGCAGTTTTTCAGGGTCCTACGAGCAGTACTTC
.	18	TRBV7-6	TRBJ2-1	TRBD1	CASSLEVFGTGGSNEQFF	TGTGCCAGCAGCTTAGAGGTTTTCGGGACAGGGGGCTCGAATGAGCAGTTCTTC
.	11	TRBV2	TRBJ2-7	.	CASRREVEQYF	TGTGCCAGCCGGAGGGAGGTCGAGCAGTACTTC
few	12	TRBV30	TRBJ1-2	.	CAWAGFFSGYTF	TGTGCCTGGGCCGGGTTTTTTAGCGGCTACACCTTC
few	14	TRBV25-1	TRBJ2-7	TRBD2	CASSGTSGSYEQYF	TGTGCCAGCAGTGGGACTAGCGGCTCCTACGAGCAGTACTTC
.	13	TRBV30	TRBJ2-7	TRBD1	CAWDRDWAYEQYF	TGTGCCTGGGACAGGGATTGGGCCTACGAGCAGTACTTC
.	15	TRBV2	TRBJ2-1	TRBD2	CASSDWASGRNEQFF	TGTGCCAGCAGTGACTGGGCTAGCGGGAGGAATGAGCAGTTCTTC
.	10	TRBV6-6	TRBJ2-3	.	CATSTDTQYF	TGTGCCACATCCACAGATACGCAGTATTTT
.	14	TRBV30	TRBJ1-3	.	CAWRGGASGNTIYF	TGTGCCTGGAGAGGGGGGGCTTCTGGAAACACCATATATTTT
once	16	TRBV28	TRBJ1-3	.	CASHSWQAHSGNTIYF	TGTGCCAGCCACAGCTGGCAGGCCCACTCTGGAAACACCATATATTTT
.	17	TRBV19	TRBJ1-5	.	CASGILSPTDSNQPQHF	TGTGCCAGCGGGATCTTGTCCCCGACTGATAGCAATCAGCCCCAGCATTTT
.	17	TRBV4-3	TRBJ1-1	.	CASSQAAPRSMNTEAFF	TGCGCCAGCAGCCAAGCCGCCCCCAGGTCAATGAACACTGAAGCTTTCTTT
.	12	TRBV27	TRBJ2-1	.	CASSLSNNEQFF	TGTGCCAGCAGTTTATCCAACAATGAGCAGTTCTTC
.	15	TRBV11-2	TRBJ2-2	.	CASSLILEDTGELFF	TGTGCCAGCAGCTTGATACTGGAGGACACCGGGGAGCTGTTTTTT
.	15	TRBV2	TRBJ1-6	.	CASSEGTLDNSPLHF	TGTGCCAGCAGTGAAGGGACTTTGGATAATTCACCCCTCCACTTT
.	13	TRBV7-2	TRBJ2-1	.	CASSLGQGDEQFF	TGTGCCAGCAGCTTAGGGCAGGGCGATGAGCAGTTCTTC
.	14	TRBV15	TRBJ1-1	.	CATSSGLGNTEAFF	TGTGCCACCAGCAGTGGGCTCGGGAACACTGAAGCTTTCTTT
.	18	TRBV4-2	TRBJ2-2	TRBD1	CASSQDFRDRMNTGELFF	TGTGCCAGCAGCCAAGATTTTCGGGACAGGATGAACACCGGGGAGCTGTTTTTT
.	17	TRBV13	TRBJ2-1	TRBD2	CASSFDLAGLSYNEQFF	TGTGCCAGCAGCTTTGATTTAGCGGGGCTCTCCTACAATGAGCAGTTCTTC
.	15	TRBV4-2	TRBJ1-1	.	CASSQDSGVSPEAFF	TGTGCCAGCAGCCAAGATTCAGGGGTGAGTCCTGAAGCTTTCTTT
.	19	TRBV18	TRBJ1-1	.	CASSRTMARQGDIDTEAFF	TGTGCCAGCTCACGAACAATGGCCCGGCAGGGCGATATAGACACTGAAGCTTTCTTT
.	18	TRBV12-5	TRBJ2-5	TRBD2	CASGNGLAGGPYQETQYF	TGTGCTAGTGGAAATGGACTAGCGGGGGGACCGTACCAAGAGACCCAGTACTTC
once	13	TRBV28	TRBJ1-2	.	CASNVQGNYGYTF	TGTGCCAGCAACGTACAGGGAAACTATGGCTACACCTTC
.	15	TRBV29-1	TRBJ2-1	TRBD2	CSVEGATSGMYEQFF	TGCAGCGTTGAAGGGGCGACTAGCGGGATGTATGAGCAGTTCTTC
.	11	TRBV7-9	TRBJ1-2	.	CASSEDYGYTF	TGTGCCAGCAGCGAGGACTATGGCTACACCTTC
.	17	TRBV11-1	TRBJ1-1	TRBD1	CASSTGGQGSLNTEAFF	TGTGCCAGCAGCACAGGGGGCCAGGGGAGTCTGAACACTGAAGCTTTCTTT
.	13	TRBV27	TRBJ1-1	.	CASSYSGNTEAFF	TGTGCCAGCAGTTACTCAGGGAACACTGAAGCTTTCTTT
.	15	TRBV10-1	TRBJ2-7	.	CASTTGWATSYEQYF	TGCGCCAGCACCACAGGGTGGGCCACCTCCTACGAGCAGTACTTC
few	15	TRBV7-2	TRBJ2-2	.	CASSQQGQDTGELFF	TGTGCCAGCAGCCAACAGGGTCAGGACACCGGGGAGCTGTTTTTT
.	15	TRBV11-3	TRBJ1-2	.	CASSLNLQGNRGYTF	TGTGCCAGCAGCTTAAATCTTCAGGGTAATAGGGGCTACACCTTC
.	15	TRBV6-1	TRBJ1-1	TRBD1	CASRPRTGPPTEAFF	TGTGCCAGCAGACCACGGACAGGGCCCCCCACTGAAGCTTTCTTT
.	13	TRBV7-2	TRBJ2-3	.	CASSTYSTDTQYF	TGTGCCAGCAGCACCTACAGCACAGATACGCAGTATTTT
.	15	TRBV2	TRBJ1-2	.	CASSEQAKGAYGYTF	TGTGCCAGCAGTGAACAGGCTAAAGGGGCCTATGGCTACACCTTC
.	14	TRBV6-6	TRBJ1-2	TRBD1	CASSYEDRDYGYTF	TGTGCCAGCAGTTACGAGGACAGGGACTATGGCTACACCTTC
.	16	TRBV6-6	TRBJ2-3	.	CASSYFRLEGTDTQYF	TGTGCCAGCAGTTACTTCCGGCTAGAGGGCACAGATACGCAGTATTTT